The rows below give T cell receptor beta chains drawn from one sample of a study of cytomegalovirus exposure and HLA in healthy donors. Profiled with immunoSEQ multiplex PCR; TCRdb holds only in-frame clones, not every one. This table holds fewer than 200,000 clones, more than 65% found once. The sequencing sample was made of PBMCs. The source of these receptors is a male donor in good health and CMV-seronegative. Each CDR3 is given without its conserved first and last residue.

V: TRBV7-8; length: 17; J: TRBJ2-2; CDR3: ASSLRGSGSRQNTGELF
V: TRBV9; length: 13; J: TRBJ2-7; CDR3: ASSPWADNPYEQY
V: TRBV4-1; length: 13; J: TRBJ2-5; CDR3: ASSQAPTGRKTQY
V: TRBV5-1; length: 14; J: TRBJ1-5; CDR3: ASSLSPGNGNQPQH
V: TRBV30; length: 14; J: TRBJ1-2; CDR3: AWRTRPLINNYGYT
V: TRBV4-2; length: 14; J: TRBJ1-3; CDR3: ASSQEGGVSGNTIY
V: TRBV12-5; length: 11; J: TRBJ1-4; CDR3: ASGRQGNEKLF
V: TRBV7-2; length: 16; J: TRBJ2-5; CDR3: ASSLGVGVAGEQETQY
V: TRBV9; length: 15; J: TRBJ2-1; CDR3: ASSVAPAGSSYNEQF
V: TRBV6-1; length: 12; J: TRBJ2-7; CDR3: ASGKAGGTYEQY
V: TRBV6-1; length: 12; J: TRBJ1-4; CDR3: ASRAAGSNEKLF
V: TRBV19; length: 12; J: TRBJ1-1; CDR3: ASTRDRGSTEAF
V: TRBV6-6; length: 10; J: TRBJ1-3; CDR3: ASRYSGNTIY
V: TRBV6-5; length: 12; J: TRBJ1-2; CDR3: ASRQGGGSYGYT
V: TRBV11-2; length: 12; J: TRBJ2-2; CDR3: ASSLARGSGELF